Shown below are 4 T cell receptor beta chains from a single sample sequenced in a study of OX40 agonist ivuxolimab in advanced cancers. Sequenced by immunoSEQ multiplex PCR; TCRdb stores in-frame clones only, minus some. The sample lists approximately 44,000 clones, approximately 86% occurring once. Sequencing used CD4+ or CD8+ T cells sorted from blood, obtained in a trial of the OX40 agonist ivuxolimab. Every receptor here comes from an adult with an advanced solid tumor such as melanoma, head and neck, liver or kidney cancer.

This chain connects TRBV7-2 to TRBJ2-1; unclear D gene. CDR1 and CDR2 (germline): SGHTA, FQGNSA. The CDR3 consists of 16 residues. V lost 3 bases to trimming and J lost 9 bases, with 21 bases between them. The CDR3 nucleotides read TGTGCCAGCAGCTTGGATCCATTGGTCCCTTGGGGTGAGCAGTTCTTC. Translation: CASSLDPLVPWGEQFF.

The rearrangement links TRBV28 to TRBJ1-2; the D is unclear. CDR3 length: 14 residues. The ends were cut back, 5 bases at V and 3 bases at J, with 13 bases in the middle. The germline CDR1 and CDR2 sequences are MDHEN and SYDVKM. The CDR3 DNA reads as TGTGCCAGCAGTACATCACAGATCCACTATGGCTACACCTTC. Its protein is CASSTSQIHYGYTF.

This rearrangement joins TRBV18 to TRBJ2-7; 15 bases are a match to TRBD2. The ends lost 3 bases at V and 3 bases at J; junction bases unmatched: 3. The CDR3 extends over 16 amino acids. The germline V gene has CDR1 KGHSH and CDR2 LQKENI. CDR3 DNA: TGTGCCAGCTCACCCTTGGGACTAGCGGGAGGCTACGAGCAGTACTTC. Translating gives CASSPLGLAGGYEQYF.

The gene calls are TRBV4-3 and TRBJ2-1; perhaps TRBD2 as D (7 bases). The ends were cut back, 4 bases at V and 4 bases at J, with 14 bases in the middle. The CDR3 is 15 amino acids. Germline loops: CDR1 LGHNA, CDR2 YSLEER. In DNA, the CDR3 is TGCGCCAGCAGCCGTAACGGGGGGCCGTACAATGAGCAGTTCTTC. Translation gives CASSRNGGPYNEQFF.